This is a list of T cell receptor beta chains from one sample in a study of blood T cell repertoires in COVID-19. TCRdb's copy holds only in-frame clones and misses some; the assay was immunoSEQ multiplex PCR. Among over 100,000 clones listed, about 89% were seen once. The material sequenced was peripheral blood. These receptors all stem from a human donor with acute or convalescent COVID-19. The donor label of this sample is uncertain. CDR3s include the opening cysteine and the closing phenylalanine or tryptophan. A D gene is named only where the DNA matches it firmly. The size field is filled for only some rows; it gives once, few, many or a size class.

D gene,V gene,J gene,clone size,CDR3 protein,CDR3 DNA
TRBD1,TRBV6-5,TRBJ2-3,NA,CASSPQQGGTDTQYF,TGTGCCAGCAGTCCCCAGCAGGGGGGCACAGATACGCAGTATTTT
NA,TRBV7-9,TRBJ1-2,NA,CASSLLAATKGRGYGYTF,TGTGCCAGCAGCTTGTTAGCTGCGACGAAGGGGAGGGGCTATGGCTACACCTTC
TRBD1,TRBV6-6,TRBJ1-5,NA,CASSPGQGSNQPQHF,TGTGCCAGCAGCCCCGGACAGGGAAGTAATCAGCCCCAGCATTTT
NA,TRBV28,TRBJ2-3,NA,CASSLEDGLTDTQYF,TGTGCCAGCAGTTTGGAGGACGGACTGACAGATACGCAGTATTTT
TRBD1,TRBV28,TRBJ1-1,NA,CASSQTGGSTEAFF,TGTGCCAGCAGCCAAACAGGGGGGAGCACTGAAGCTTTCTTT
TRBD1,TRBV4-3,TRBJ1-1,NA,CASSLEAGTGLVTEAFF,TGCGCCAGCAGCCTGGAAGCCGGGACAGGGTTGGTGACTGAAGCTTTCTTT
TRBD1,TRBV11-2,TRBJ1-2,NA,CASSLNPRTGTGDGYTF,TGTGCCAGCAGCTTAAATCCCCGGACAGGGACTGGGGATGGCTACACCTTC
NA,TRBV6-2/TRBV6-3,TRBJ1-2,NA,CASSYRRNYGYTF,TGTGCCAGCAGTTACAGGCGGAACTATGGCTACACCTTC
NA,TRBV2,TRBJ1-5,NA,CASSPRVGNQPQHF,TGTGCCAGCAGTCCCAGGGTTGGCAATCAGCCCCAGCATTTT
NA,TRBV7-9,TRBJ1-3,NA,CASSAAQGETGNTIYF,TGTGCCAGCAGCGCCGCACAGGGCGAAACTGGAAACACCATATATTTT
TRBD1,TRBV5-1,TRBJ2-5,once,CASSVQGDQETQYF,TGCGCCAGCAGCGTCCAGGGGGACCAAGAGACCCAGTACTTC
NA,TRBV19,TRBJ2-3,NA,CASSIGQGTDTQYF,TGTGCCAGTAGTATAGGACAGGGCACAGATACGCAGTATTTT
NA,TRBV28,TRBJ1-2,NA,CASSFLVFRQGINYGYTF,TGTGCCAGCAGTTTTCTAGTATTTCGGCAGGGGATTAACTATGGCTACACCTTC
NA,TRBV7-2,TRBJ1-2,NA,CASSSGTSYGYTF,TGTGCCAGCAGCTCCGGGACAAGCTATGGCTACACCTTC
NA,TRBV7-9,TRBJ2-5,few,CASSKDTSQETQYF,TGTGCCAGCAGTAAGGACACAAGCCAAGAGACCCAGTACTTC
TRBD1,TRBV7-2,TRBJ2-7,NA,CASNTGAAYEQYF,TGTGCCAGCAATACAGGGGCGGCCTACGAGCAGTACTTC
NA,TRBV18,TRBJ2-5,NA,CASSPRLTSQETQYF,TGTGCCAGCTCACCACGTTTGACAAGTCAAGAGACCCAGTACTTC